This T cell receptor beta chain was documented in a study of tumor and adjacent non-tumor tissue in lung cancer. The study, taken as a whole, reports: Higher tumor TCR diversity was associated with shorter survival. Tumor tissue had significantly higher TCR diversity than normal lung. Normal lung showed higher cumulative top 100 clone frequency than tumor.

TCRbeta libraries were built with three rounds of nested PCR, modified from ARM-PCR. TCRdb recomputed calls from the multiplex PCR reads with MiXCR, one row per CDR3 protein. The sample has around 140,000 distinct CDR3 sequences; around 67% are singletons. The CDR3 consists of 16 residues. In germline, CDR1 is SGHAT, CDR2 FQDESV (reference sequence). V was pared by 3 bases and J by 6 bases, with 20 bases between. A remark on this clonotype: Its antigen is not known.

The template was RNA from unsorted bulk tissue. Donors were chemotherapy-naive, newly diagnosed lung cancer surgical patients in China, August–late 2014. The TCR was taken from a man aged 55 to 70 with small cell lung cancer. This chain links TRBV11-1 with TRBJ1-1; maybe TRBD1 (5 bases). Material: lung tumor tissue. The CDR3 protein is CASSFGVRGMISEAFF. CDR3 sequence (DNA): TGTGCCAGCAGCTTCGGTGTGAGGGGTATGATCTCTGAAGCTTTCTTT.